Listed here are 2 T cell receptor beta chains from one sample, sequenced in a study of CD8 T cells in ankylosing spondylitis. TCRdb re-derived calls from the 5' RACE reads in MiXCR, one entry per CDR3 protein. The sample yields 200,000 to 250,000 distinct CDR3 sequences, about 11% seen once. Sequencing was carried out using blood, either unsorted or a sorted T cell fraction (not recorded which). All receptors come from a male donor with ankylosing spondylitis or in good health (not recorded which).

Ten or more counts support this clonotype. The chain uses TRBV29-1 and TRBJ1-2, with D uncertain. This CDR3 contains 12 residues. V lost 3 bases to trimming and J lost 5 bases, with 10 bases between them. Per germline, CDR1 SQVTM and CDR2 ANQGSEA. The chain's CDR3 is CSVEWEVYGYTF. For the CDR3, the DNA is TGCAGCGTTGAGTGGGAAGTTTATGGCTACACCTTC.

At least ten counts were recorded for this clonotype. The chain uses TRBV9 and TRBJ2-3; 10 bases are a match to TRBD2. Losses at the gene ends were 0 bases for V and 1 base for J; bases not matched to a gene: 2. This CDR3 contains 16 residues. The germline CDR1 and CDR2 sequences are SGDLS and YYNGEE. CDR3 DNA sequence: TGTGCCAGCAGCGTAGAGGGGACTAGCGGCACAGATACGCAGTATTTT. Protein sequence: CASSVEGTSGTDTQYF.